Below are 3 T cell receptor beta chains sequenced from a single sample in a study of blood T cells in healthy people across ages (dated by TCRdb to 2014 to 2015). Receptor libraries were prepared by 5' RACE. The sequencer was an Illumina HiSeq 2500. The second PCR ran for about 7 to 11 cycles and used a J-beta primer mix along with a sample-barcoded 5' primer. The public sequencing data were trimmed at Q25 with fastp and processed into clonotypes with MiXCR by TCRdb, which kept only in-frame beta chains. One record per CDR3 amino acid sequence lists the most common genes and DNA. For this sample the table gives some 900,000 distinct CDR3 sequences, of which 40% to 60% were detected only once. The top ten clonotypes cover 13% of the sample. Sequenced material: blood. All receptors come from a man aged 25-40 years in good health.

This chain uses TRBV12-3 or TRBV12-4 with TRBJ2-5; TRBD1 matches at 9 bases. Losses at the gene ends were 4 bases for V and 4 bases for J; bases not matched to a gene: 10. This CDR3 has 16 residues. For the CDR3, the DNA is TGTGCCAGCAGTTCCCTTGGGACAGGGCCCCGAGAGACCCAGTACTTC. Its protein product is CASSSLGTGPRETQYF.

This chain uses TRBV28 with TRBJ2-5, with D possibly being TRBD1 (6 bases). V lost 2 bases and J lost 13, with 23 bases in between. CDR1 is MDHEN, CDR2 SYDVKM, per germline. The CDR3 is made up of 15 amino acids. The CDR3 DNA is TGTGCCAGCAGTTTAACCGGGACAAACTACTACGAGCGGTACTTC. Encoded protein: CASSLTGTNYYERYF.

A few counts support this clonotype. A much larger clone sits a single nucleotide away, making a read error possible. CDR3 sequence reads: CASSAVGALFEQFF. For the CDR3, the DNA is TGTGCCAGCAGCGCTGTGGGGGCCTTATTCGAGCAGTTCTTC. The genes are TRBV12-3 or TRBV12-4 and TRBJ2-1, with D perhaps TRBD1 (6 bases). This CDR3 region has 14 residues. With 6 bases removed from V and 10 bases from J, the gap between germline ends came to 19 bases.